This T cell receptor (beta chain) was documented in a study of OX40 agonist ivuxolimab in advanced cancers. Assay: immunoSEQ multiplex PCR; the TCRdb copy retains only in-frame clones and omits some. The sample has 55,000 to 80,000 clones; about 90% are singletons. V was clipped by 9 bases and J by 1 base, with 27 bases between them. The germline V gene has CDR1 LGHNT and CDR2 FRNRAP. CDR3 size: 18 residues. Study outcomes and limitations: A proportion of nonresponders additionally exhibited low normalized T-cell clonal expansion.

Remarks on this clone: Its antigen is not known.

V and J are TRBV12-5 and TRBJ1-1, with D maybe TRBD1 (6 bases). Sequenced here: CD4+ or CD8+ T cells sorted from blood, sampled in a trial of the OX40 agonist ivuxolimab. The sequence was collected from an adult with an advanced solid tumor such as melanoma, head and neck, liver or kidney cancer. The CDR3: CASRGTGKSSLRNTEAFF. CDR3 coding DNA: TGTGCTAGCAGAGGAACAGGGAAAAGTTCTTTGAGGAACACTGAAGCTTTCTTT.